These 27 T cell receptor beta chains came from one sample sequenced in a study of control samples from healthy donors and cancer patients. The table came from immunoSEQ multiplex PCR; TCRdb's copy has only in-frame clones and leaves some out. The data show roughly 84,000 clones, around 89% seen once. The sequenced sample consisted of blood. Every receptor here comes from a man between 45 and 60 years old in good health.

The chain uses TRBV12-5 and TRBJ1-2, with TRBD1 as a possible D gene (6 bases). Germline CDR1 is LGHNT and CDR2 is FRNRAP. The CDR3 length is 18 residues. V lost 0 bases to trimming and J lost 2 bases, with 19 bases between them. The CDR3 is CASGLVNRGLSGNYGYTF. Written as DNA, the CDR3 is TGTGCTAGTGGTTTGGTAAATCGGGGGCTGTCGGGCAACTATGGCTACACCTTC.

The genes are TRBV10-3 and TRBJ2-7; 11 bases match TRBD2. Per the germline V gene, CDR1 is ENHRY and CDR2 is SYGVKD. Losses at the gene ends were 2 bases for V and 2 bases for J; bases not matched to a gene: 14. CDR3 length equals 19 residues. In DNA form, the CDR3 reads TGTGCCATCAGTGAGCCGATTAGACTAGCGGGGACGGGGACCTACGAGCAGTACTTC. It yields the protein CAISEPIRLAGTGTYEQYF.

This sequence joins TRBV7-9 and TRBJ2-1, with 10 bases identical to TRBD2. The CDR3 totals 16 residues. Germline CDR1 SEHNR, CDR2 FQNEAQ (reference sequence). Trimming at V came to 7 bases and at J to 8 bases, leaving 14 bases not matched to a gene. CDR3 bases: TGTGCCAGCAACATAGGGGCTAGCGGGGGATCGGATGAGCAGTTCTTC. Translating gives CASNIGASGGSDEQFF.

This rearrangement joins TRBV9 to TRBJ1-1, with D unresolved. CDR1 and CDR2 (germline): SGDLS, YYNGEE. The V gene lost 2 bases and the J gene lost 10 bases, with 18 bases spanning the gap. This CDR3 spans 14 amino acids. CDR3 DNA sequence: TGTGCCAGCAGCGTCTCGAGGGATATTTCCTCAGCTTTCTTT. Translating it yields CASSVSRDISSAFF.

The chain couples TRBV27 to TRBJ1-2; 11 bases line up with TRBD1. This CDR3 spans 13 amino acids. Germline loops: CDR1 MNHEY, CDR2 SMNVEV (reference sequence). J was trimmed by 7 bases and V by 3 bases; bases with no gene match: 1. In DNA, the CDR3 is TGTGCCAGCAGTTTCGGACAGGGGGCTGGCTACACCTTC. Its protein is CASSFGQGAGYTF.

V usage is TRBV19 and J usage is TRBJ1-6; D uncertain. Germline CDR1 reads LNHDA; CDR2 reads SQIVND (reference sequence). V was shortened by 8 bases and J by 9 bases, with 17 bases between the two germline ends. The CDR3 is 14 amino acids. In DNA form, the CDR3 reads TGTGCCAGTGGGCAACTCGGACGGGTTTCACCCCTCCACTTT. Its translation is CASGQLGRVSPLHF.

The V gene is TRBV30, the J gene TRBJ1-1; no reliable D call. This CDR3 spans 13 amino acids. Germline V gene data show CDR1 as GTSNPN and CDR2 as SVGIG (reference sequence). V was pared by 3 bases and J by 2 bases, with 10 bases between. The CDR3 DNA reads as TGTGCCTGGAGGCCGTGGGGAAACACTGAAGCTTTCTTT. Residues: CAWRPWGNTEAFF.

The V and J genes are TRBV6-4 and TRBJ1-2, with 8 bases lining up with TRBD1. The ends lost 5 bases at V and 3 bases at J; junction bases unmatched: 2. CDR3 length: 13 amino acids. The germline V gene encodes CDR1 MRHNA and CDR2 SNTAGT. CDR3 nucleotide sequence: TGTGCCAGCAGTCCGGACAGGGACTATGGCTACACCTTC. Translation: CASSPDRDYGYTF.

This chain links TRBV15 with TRBJ2-3; D remains ambiguous. Germline V CDR1 and CDR2: LNHNV, YYDKDF (reference sequence). V shed 1 base and J shed 2 bases, with 7 bases lying between them. This CDR3 contains 14 residues. The chain's CDR3 is CATSRVADTDTQYF. In DNA form, the CDR3 reads TGTGCCACCAGCAGAGTGGCGGACACAGATACGCAGTATTTT.

CDR3 protein: CASSKRDRANQPQHF. The CDR3, as DNA: TGTGCCAGCAGTAAACGTGACAGAGCTAATCAGCCCCAGCATTTT. The chain links TRBV6-2 or TRBV6-3 to TRBJ1-5, with D possibly being TRBD1 (5 bases). In germline, CDR1 is MNHEY, CDR2 SVGEGT. V was trimmed by 5 bases and J by 4 bases, leaving 15 bases between them. The CDR3 covers 15 residues.

The chain joins TRBV5-1 to TRBJ2-6; D is possibly TRBD2 (5 bases). The germline V gene encodes CDR1 SGHRS and CDR2 YFSETQ. The CDR3 extends over 15 amino acids. Trimming took off 1 base at V and 3 bases at J, with 8 bases between the two ends. CDR3 sequence: CASSLPGDGANVLTF. The CDR3 nucleotides read TGCGCCAGCAGCTTGCCCGGGGATGGGGCCAACGTCCTGACTTTC.

This clone occurred once. V is TRBV7-8 and J is TRBJ2-7, with no clear D. The CDR3 sequence is 14 residues long. Germline CDR1 SGHVS, CDR2 FQNEAQ. Trimming cost V 2 bases and J 3 bases, with 11 bases left between them. The CDR3 spells CASSLRSRSYEQYF. CDR3 in DNA: TGTGCCAGCAGCTTACGGTCCAGGAGCTACGAGCAGTACTTC. The full variable domain, with the rest looked up from reference TRBV7-8 and TRBJ2-7, is GAGVSQSPRYKVAKRGQDVALRCDPISGHVSLFWYQQALGQGPEFLTYFQNEAQLDKSGLPSDRFFAERPEGSVSTLKIQRTQQEDSAVYLCASSLRSRSYEQYFGPGTRLTVT.

This clone occurred once. V is TRBV6-5 and J is TRBJ2-7; D gene ambiguous. V was cut by 7 bases and J by 7 bases, with 20 bases left in between. The CDR3 is 14 amino acids. Germline CDR1 MNHEY, CDR2 SVGAGI. The CDR3, as DNA: TGTGCCAGCACCCCCATTCAGTGGGGTGGGGAGCAGTACTTC. Its protein is CASTPIQWGGEQYF.

This sequence joins TRBV30 and TRBJ2-2; D is unclear. V was cut by 7 bases and J by 3 bases, with 9 bases left in between. Germline lookup yields CDR1 GTSNPN and CDR2 SVGIG (reference sequence). CDR3 length: 12 residues. The CDR3 sequence is CALSSDTGELFF. The CDR3, as DNA: TGTGCCTTAAGCTCAGACACCGGGGAGCTGTTTTTT.

Notes on this clone: The sample carries other DNA sequences with the same CDR3. The CDR3 is CASSLRVNTEAFF. CDR3 DNA sequence: TGTGCCAGCAGTTTACGGGTAAACACTGAAGCTTTCTTT. The chain uses TRBV12-3 or TRBV12-4 and TRBJ1-1; D ambiguous. Deletions cut 2 bases from V and 2 bases from J, with 6 bases between. The CDR3 loop spans 13 amino acids.

This clone was counted a single time. The rearrangement uses TRBV10-3 and TRBJ1-2; 8 positions agree with TRBD1. The CDR3 extends over 17 amino acids. The J segment lost 2 bases and the V segment lost 3 bases, leaving 11 bases of the junction unmatched. The germline V gene has CDR1 ENHRY and CDR2 SYGVKD. CDR3 loop: CAISDLSGTGPNYGYTF. CDR3 nucleotide sequence: TGTGCCATCAGTGACTTATCCGGGACAGGACCCAACTATGGCTACACCTTC.

V usage is TRBV27 and J usage is TRBJ2-7, with 8 bases aligning to TRBD2. Unmatched junction bases numbered 3, after V lost 3 bases and J lost 5 bases. Germline V gene sequence: CDR1 MNHEY, CDR2 SMNVEV (reference sequence). The CDR3 sequence is 13 residues long. CDR3 DNA sequence: TGTGCCAGCAGTTTCGGGGGGGCGAACGAGCAGTACTTC. Translation: CASSFGGANEQYF.

This chain links TRBV24-1 with TRBJ1-6; maybe TRBD1 (6 bases). V was pared by 8 bases and J by 2 bases, with 15 bases between. CDR1 and CDR2 (germline): KGHDR, SFDVKD. This CDR3 spans 16 amino acids. DNA for the CDR3: TGTGCCACCACCCACCCGAGGGGGACCTATAATTCACCCCTCCACTTT. It codes for CATTHPRGTYNSPLHF.

The sample holds a few counts of this clone. The V and J genes are TRBV2 and TRBJ2-7; D is uncertain. CDR1 is SNHLY and CDR2 is FYNNEI in the germline V gene. V gave up 5 bases and J gave up 1 base, with 9 bases separating them. The CDR3 sequence is 13 residues long. CDR3 residues: CASSLRNSYEQYF. For the CDR3, the DNA is TGTGCCAGCAGTCTACGAAATTCCTACGAGCAGTACTTC.

The V gene is TRBV27, the J gene TRBJ2-3, with 14 positions matching TRBD2. Per the germline V gene, CDR1 is MNHEY and CDR2 is SMNVEV (reference sequence). This CDR3 is built from 16 residues. J gave up 15 bases and V 6 bases, and 17 bases lay outside the gene matches. CDR3 protein: CASRNRISGLAGAPYF. CDR3 DNA sequence: TGTGCCAGCAGGAACCGAATTTCGGGACTAGCGGGGGCTCCTTATTTT.

V gene TRBV6-6 combines with J gene TRBJ1-4; 9 bases are shared with TRBD1. Germline V gene sequence: CDR1 MNHNY, CDR2 SVGAGI (reference sequence). Trimming cost V 6 bases and J 7 bases; bases outside gene matches: 6. The CDR3 loop spans 14 amino acids. The CDR3 DNA reads as TGTGCCAGCAGCCAAACAGGGGGCATTGAAAAACTGTTTTTT. This sequence encodes CASSQTGGIEKLFF.

V usage is TRBV12-5 and J usage is TRBJ2-7, with D perhaps matching TRBD2 (7 bases). V lost 1 base and J lost 0, with 10 bases in between. The germline CDR1 and CDR2 sequences are LGHNT and FRNRAP. The CDR3 sequence is 15 residues long. The chain's CDR3 is CASGLAGGFSYEQYF. The DNA for the CDR3 is TGTGCTAGTGGTTTGGCGGGGGGCTTCTCCTACGAGCAGTACTTC.

The chain recombines TRBV29-1 with TRBJ1-2; TRBD1 matches at 7 bases. V was clipped by 4 bases and J by 5 bases; unmatched bases: 10. Looked up from germline, CDR1 is SQVTM and CDR2 is ANQGSEA. This CDR3 is built from 14 residues. For the CDR3, the DNA is TGCAGCGTTGGAGGCCGGGACAGCGCTTATGGCTACACCTTC. The encoded protein is CSVGGRDSAYGYTF. The full variable domain, its missing parts supplied by reference TRBV29-1 and TRBJ1-2, is SAVISQKPSRDICQRGTSLTIQCQVDSQVTMMFWYRQQPGQSLTLIATANQGSEATYESGFVIDKFPISRPNLTFSTLTVSNMSPEDSSIYLCSVGGRDSAYGYTFGSGTRLTVV.

This clone was observed a single time. The CDR3 sequence is CASSPGGAGTGNTIYF. CDR3 DNA: TGTGCCAGCAGCCCCGGCGGTGCAGGGACTGGAAACACCATATATTTT. The chain is built from TRBV3-1 (or the pseudogene TRBV3-2) and TRBJ1-3; possibly TRBD1 for D (5 bases). There are 16 residues in the CDR3. V was trimmed by 4 bases and J by 2 bases, leaving 15 bases between them. CDR1 and CDR2 from the germline V gene are LGHDT and YNNKEL (reference sequence).

The rearrangement uses TRBV19 and TRBJ2-5, with 11 nucleotides matching TRBD2. Per germline, CDR1 LNHDA and CDR2 SQIVND (reference sequence). The CDR3 is made up of 18 amino acids. J gave up 5 bases and V 3 bases, and 14 bases lay outside the gene matches. The DNA for the CDR3 is TGTGCCAGTAGTATGGCGCTAGCGGGGGGCCCCGTTCTGGAGACCCAGTACTTC. Protein: CASSMALAGGPVLETQYF.

This chain uses TRBV7-2 with TRBJ1-2; D remains ambiguous. Looked up from germline, CDR1 is SGHTA and CDR2 is FQGNSA. This CDR3 has 15 amino acids. V lost 5 bases to trimming and J lost 2 bases, with 15 bases between them. In DNA form, the CDR3 reads TGTGCCAGCAGCGAGACGCATGGACGAAACTATGGCTACACCTTC. It yields the protein CASSETHGRNYGYTF.

The chain recombines TRBV2 with TRBJ2-7; TRBD2 aligns across 16 bases. Germline lookup yields CDR1 SNHLY and CDR2 FYNNEI. This CDR3 region has 20 residues. Losses at the gene ends were 5 bases for V and 4 bases for J; bases not matched to a gene: 17. Here the CDR3 DNA reads TGTGCCAGCAGTAGGCCGCCGGGACTAGCGGGGGGGCTGGTAAGTTACGAGCAGTACTTC. Amino acid sequence: CASSRPPGLAGGLVSYEQYF. Full variable domain (remainder filled in from reference TRBV2 and TRBJ2-7): EPEVTQTPSHQVTQMGQEVILRCVPISNHLYFYWYRQILGQKVEFLVSFYNNEISEKSEIFDDQFSVERPDGSNFTLKIRSTKLEDSAMYFCASSRPPGLAGGLVSYEQYFGPGTRLTVT.